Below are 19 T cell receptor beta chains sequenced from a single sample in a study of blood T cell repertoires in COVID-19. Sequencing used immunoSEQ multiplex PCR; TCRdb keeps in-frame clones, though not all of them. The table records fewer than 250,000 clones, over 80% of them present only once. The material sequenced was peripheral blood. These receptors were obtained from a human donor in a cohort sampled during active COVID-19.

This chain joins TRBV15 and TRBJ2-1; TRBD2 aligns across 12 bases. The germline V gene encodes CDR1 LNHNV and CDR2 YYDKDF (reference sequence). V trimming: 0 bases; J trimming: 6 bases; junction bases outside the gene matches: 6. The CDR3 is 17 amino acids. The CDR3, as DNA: TGTGCCACCAGCAGAGATCTAGCGGGAGGGCCGGTCAATGAGCAGTTCTTC. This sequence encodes CATSRDLAGGPVNEQFF.

The CDR3 protein is CATSDLRPGADTQYF. The CDR3 coding sequence is TGTGCCACCAGTGATTTACGGCCGGGGGCAGATACGCAGTATTTT. The rearrangement joins TRBV24-1 to TRBJ2-3; possibly TRBD2 for D (6 bases). Trimming took 1 base from V and 4 from J, leaving 11 bases between them. The CDR3 has 15 residues. The germline CDR1 and CDR2 sequences are KGHDR and SFDVKD.

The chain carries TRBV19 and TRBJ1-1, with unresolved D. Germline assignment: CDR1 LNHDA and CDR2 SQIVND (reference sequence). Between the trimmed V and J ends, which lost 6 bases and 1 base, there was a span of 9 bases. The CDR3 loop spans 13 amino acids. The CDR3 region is CASSLRQNTEAFF. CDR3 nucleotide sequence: TGTGCCAGTAGCCTCCGACAGAACACTGAAGCTTTCTTT.

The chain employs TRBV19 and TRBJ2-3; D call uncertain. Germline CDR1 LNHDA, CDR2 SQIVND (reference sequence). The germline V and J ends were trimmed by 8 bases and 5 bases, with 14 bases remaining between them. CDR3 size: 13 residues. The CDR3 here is CASLELVGDTQYF. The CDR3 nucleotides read TGTGCCAGTTTGGAGCTAGTAGGAGATACGCAGTATTTT.

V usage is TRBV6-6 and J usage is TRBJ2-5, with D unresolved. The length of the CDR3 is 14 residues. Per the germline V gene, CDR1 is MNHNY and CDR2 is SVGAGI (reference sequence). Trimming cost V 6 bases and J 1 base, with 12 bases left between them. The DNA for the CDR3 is TGTGCCAGCAGCCCTTCCGCCAGCCAAGAGACCCAGTACTTC. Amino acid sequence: CASSPSASQETQYF.

The CDR3 loop is CASRASGVSTDTQYF. Written as DNA, the CDR3 is TGCGCCAGCAGGGCTAGCGGGGTAAGCACAGATACGCAGTATTTT. V usage is TRBV4-1 and J usage is TRBJ2-3, with 9 bases aligning to TRBD2. CDR1 and CDR2 (germline): MGHRA, YSYEKL. After removal of 6 bases from V and 0 bases from J, the junction contained 4 bases not matched to a gene. The CDR3 sequence is 15 residues long.

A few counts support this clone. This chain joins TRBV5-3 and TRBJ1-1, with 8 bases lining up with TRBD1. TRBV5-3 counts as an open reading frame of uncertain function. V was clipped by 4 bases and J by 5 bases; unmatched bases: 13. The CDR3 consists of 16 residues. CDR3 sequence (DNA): TGTGCCAGAAGCCCGAGGACAGGGACAAAGGTAACTGAAGCTTTCTTT. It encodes CARSPRTGTKVTEAFF.

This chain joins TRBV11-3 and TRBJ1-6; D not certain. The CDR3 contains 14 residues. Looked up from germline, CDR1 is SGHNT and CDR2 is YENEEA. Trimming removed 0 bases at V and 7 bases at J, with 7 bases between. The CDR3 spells CASSLDGANSPLHF. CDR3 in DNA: TGTGCCAGCAGCTTAGATGGAGCGAATTCACCCCTCCACTTT. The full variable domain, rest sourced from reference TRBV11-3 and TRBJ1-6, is EAGVVQSPRYKIIEKKQPVAFWCNPISGHNTLYWYLQNLGQGPELLIRYENEEAVDDSQLPKDRFSAERLKGVDSTLKIQPAELGDSAVYLCASSLDGANSPLHFGNGTRLTVT.

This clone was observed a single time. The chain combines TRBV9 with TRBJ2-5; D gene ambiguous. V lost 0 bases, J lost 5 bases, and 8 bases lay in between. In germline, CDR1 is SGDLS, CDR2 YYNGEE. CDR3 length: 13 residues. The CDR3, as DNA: TGTGCCAGCAGCGTAGGGAGCCGGGAGACCCAGTACTTC. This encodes CASSVGSRETQYF.

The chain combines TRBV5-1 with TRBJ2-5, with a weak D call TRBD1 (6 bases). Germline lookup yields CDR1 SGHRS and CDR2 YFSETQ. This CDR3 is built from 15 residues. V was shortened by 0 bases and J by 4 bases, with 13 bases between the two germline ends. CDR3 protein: CASSLAGQQIETQYF. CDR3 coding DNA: TGCGCCAGCAGCTTGGCCGGACAGCAAATAGAGACCCAGTACTTC.

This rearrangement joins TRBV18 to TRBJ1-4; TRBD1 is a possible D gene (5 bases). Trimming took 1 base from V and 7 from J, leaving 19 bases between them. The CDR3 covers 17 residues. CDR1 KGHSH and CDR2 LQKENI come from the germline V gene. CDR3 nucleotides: TGTGCCAGCTCACCACGAAGGTCCGGGGGAGAGGGTGAAAAACTGTTTTTT. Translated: CASSPRRSGGEGEKLFF.

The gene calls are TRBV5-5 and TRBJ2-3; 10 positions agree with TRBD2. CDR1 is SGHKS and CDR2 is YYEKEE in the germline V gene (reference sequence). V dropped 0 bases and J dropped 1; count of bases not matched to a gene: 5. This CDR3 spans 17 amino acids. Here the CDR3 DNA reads TGTGCCAGCAGCTTGGAAAGCGGGGGGGCCCGCACAGATACGCAGTATTTT. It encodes CASSLESGGARTDTQYF. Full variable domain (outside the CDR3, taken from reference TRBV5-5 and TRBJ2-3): DAGVTQSPTHLIKTRGQQVTLRCSPISGHKSVSWYQQVLGQGPQFIFQYYEKEERGRGNFPDRFSARQFPNYSSELNVNALLLGDSALYLCASSLESGGARTDTQYFGPGTRLTVL.

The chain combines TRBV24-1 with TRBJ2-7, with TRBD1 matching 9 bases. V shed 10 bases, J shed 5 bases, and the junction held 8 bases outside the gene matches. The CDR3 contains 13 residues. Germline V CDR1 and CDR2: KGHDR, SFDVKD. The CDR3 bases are TGTGCCACACGGGGGACAGGGATGAACGAGCAGTACTTC. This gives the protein CATRGTGMNEQYF.

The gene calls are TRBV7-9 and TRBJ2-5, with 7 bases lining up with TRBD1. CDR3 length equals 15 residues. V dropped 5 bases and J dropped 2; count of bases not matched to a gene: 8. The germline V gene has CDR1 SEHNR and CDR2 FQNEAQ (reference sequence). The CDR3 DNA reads TGTGCCAGCAGCCGCGACGGGACAGCTCAAGAGACCCAGTACTTC. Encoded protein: CASSRDGTAQETQYF.

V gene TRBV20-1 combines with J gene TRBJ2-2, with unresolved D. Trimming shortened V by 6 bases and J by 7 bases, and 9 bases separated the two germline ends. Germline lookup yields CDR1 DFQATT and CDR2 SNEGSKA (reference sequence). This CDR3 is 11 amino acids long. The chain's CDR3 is CSAYRSGELFF. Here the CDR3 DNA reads TGCAGTGCCTATAGGAGCGGGGAGCTGTTTTTT.

Written as DNA, the CDR3 is TGTGCCAGCAGTTTAATGCCCCCGGGTAGCACCCAAGAGACCCAGTACTTC. It yields the protein CASSLMPPGSTQETQYF. The chain joins TRBV27 to TRBJ2-5; the D is unclear. Deletions cut 2 bases from V and 1 base from J, with 17 bases between. The CDR3 covers 17 residues. CDR1 is MNHEY and CDR2 is SMNVEV in the germline V gene (reference sequence).

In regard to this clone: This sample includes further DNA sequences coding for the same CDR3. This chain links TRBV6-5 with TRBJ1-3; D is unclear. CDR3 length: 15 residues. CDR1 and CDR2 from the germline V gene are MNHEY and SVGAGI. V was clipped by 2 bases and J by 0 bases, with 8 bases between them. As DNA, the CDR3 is TGTGCCAGCAGTTACACAGTTTCCTCTGGAAACACCATATATTTT. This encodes CASSYTVSSGNTIYF.

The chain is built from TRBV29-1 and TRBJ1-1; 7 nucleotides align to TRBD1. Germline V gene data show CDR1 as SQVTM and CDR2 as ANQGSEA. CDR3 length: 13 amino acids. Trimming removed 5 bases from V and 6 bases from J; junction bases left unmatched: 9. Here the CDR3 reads CSVHRGIGAEAFF. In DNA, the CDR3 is TGCAGCGTTCACAGGGGTATTGGCGCTGAAGCTTTCTTT.

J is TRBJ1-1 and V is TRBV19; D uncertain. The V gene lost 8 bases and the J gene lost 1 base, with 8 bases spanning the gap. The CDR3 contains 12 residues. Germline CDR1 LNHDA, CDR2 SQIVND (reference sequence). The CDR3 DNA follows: TGTGCCAGTGCGGGGTGGAACACTGAAGCTTTCTTT. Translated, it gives CASAGWNTEAFF.